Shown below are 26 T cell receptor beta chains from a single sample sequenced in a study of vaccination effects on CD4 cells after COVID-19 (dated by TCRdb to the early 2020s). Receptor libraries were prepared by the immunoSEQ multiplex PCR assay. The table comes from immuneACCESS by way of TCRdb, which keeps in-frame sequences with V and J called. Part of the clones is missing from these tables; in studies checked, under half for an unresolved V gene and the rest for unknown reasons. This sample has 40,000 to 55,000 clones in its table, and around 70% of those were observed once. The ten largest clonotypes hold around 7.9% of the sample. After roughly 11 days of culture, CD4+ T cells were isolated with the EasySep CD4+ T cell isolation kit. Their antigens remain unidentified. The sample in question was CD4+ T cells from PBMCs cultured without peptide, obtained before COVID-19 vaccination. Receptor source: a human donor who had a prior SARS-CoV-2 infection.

The CDR3 DNA follows: TGTGCCAGCAGCGTACAGGGGGACACTGAAGCTTTCTTT. Its translation is CASSVQGDTEAFF. This chain uses TRBV9 with TRBJ1-1; 7 nucleotides line up with TRBD1. CDR1 and CDR2 (germline): SGDLS, YYNGEE. V shed 1 base and J 3 bases; nucleotides not matched to a gene: 0. The CDR3 is 13 amino acids. The full variable domain, rest sourced from reference TRBV9 and TRBJ1-1, is DSGVTQTPKHLITATGQRVTLRCSPRSGDLSVYWYQQSLDQGLQFLIQYYNGEERAKGNILERFSAQQFPDLHSELNLSSLELGDSALYFCASSVQGDTEAFFGQGTRLTVV.

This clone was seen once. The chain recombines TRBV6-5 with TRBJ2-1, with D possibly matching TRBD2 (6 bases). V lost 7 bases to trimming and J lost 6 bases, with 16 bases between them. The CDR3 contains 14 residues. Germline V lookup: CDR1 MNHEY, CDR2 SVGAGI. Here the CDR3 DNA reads TGTGCCAGCACTAGTCCGGGAGTACTCAATGAGCAGTTCTTC. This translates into CASTSPGVLNEQFF.

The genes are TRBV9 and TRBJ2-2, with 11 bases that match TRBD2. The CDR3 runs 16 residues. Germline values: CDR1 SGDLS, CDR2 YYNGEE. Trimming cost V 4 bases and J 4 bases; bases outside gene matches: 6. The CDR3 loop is CASSISSGRTTGELFF. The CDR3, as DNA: TGTGCCAGCAGCATATCTAGCGGGAGGACCACCGGGGAGCTGTTTTTT.

CDR3 region: CASSQDLSISGRFNEQYF. CDR3 nucleotide sequence: TGTGCCAGCAGCCAAGATCTATCCATTAGCGGGAGATTCAACGAGCAGTACTTC. V and J are TRBV3-1 (or the pseudogene TRBV3-2) and TRBJ2-7, with TRBD2 matching over 9 bases. Germline V gene lookup returns CDR1 LGHDT and CDR2 YNNKEL (reference sequence). Trimming at V came to 0 bases and at J to 5 bases, leaving 14 bases not matched to a gene. CDR3 size: 18 residues.

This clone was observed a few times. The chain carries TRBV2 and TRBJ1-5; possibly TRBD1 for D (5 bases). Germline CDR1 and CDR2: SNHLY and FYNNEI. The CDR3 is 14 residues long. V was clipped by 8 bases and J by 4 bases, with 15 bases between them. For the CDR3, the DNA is TGTGCCAGCGTTGGGGGACCCAGGAATCAGCCCCAGCATTTT. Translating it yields CASVGGPRNQPQHF.

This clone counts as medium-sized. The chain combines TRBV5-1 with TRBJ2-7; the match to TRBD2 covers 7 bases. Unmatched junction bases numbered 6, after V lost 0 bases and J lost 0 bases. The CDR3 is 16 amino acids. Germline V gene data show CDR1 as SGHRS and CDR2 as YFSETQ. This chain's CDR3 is CASSLANLADSYEQYF. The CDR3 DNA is TGCGCCAGCAGCTTGGCCAATCTAGCGGACTCCTACGAGCAGTACTTC.

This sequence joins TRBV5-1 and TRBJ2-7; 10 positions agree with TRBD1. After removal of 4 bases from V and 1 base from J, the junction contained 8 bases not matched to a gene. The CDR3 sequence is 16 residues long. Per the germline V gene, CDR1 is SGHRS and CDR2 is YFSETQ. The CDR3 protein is CASSVWDRGKSYEQYF. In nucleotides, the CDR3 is TGCGCCAGCAGCGTGTGGGACAGGGGCAAGTCCTACGAGCAGTACTTC.

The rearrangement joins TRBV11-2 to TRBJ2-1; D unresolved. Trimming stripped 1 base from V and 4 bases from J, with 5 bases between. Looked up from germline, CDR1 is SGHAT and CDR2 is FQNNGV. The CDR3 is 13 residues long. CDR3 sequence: CASSLGFYNEQFF. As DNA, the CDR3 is TGTGCCAGCAGCTTAGGGTTTTACAATGAGCAGTTCTTC.

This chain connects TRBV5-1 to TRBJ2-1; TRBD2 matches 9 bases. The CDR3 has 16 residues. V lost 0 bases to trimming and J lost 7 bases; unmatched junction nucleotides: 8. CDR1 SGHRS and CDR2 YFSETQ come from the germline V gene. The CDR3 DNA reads TGCGCCAGCAGCTTGGTGTCTAGCGGGGATCGGAATGAGCAGTTCTTC. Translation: CASSLVSSGDRNEQFF.

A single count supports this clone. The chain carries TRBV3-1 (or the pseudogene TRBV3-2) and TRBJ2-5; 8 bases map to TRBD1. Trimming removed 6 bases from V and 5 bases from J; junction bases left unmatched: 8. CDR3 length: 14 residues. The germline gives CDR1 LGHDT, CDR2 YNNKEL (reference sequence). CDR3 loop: CASRPDRGMETQYF. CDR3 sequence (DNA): TGTGCCAGCAGACCCGACAGGGGAATGGAGACCCAGTACTTC.

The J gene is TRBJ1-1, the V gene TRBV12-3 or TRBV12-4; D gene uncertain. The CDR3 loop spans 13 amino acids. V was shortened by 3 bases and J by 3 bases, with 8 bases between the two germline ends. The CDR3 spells CASSFLRDTEAFF. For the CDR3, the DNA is TGTGCCAGCAGTTTTTTGCGGGACACTGAAGCTTTCTTT.

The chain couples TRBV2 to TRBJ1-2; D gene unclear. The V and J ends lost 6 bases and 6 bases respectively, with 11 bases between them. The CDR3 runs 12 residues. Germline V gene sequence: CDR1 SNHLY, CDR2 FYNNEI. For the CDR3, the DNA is TGTGCCAGCAGGGTCCCCGGGGATGGCTACACCTTC. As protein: CASRVPGDGYTF.

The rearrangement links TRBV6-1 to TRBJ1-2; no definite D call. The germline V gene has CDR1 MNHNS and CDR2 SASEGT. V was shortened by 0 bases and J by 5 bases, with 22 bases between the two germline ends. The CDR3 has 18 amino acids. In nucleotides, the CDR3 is TGTGCCAGCAGTGAAGCGGAAGAGGGCCTGGGGTACTTTTATGGCTACACCTTC. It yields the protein CASSEAEEGLGYFYGYTF.

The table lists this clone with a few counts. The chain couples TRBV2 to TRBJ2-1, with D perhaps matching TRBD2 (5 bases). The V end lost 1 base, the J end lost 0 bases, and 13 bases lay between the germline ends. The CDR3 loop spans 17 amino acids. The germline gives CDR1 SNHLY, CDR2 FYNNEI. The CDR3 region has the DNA TGTGCCAGCAGTGAAGGGTTCGGCGGGCGCTCCTACAATGAGCAGTTCTTC. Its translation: CASSEGFGGRSYNEQFF.

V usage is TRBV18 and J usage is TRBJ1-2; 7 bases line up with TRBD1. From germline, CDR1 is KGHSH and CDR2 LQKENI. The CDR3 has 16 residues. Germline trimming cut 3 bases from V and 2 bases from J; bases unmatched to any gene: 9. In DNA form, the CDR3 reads TGTGCCAGCTCACCCCTAGCGGGGACAGCCAACTATGGCTACACCTTC. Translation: CASSPLAGTANYGYTF. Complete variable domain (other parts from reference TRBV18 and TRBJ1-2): NAGVMQNPRHLVRRRGQEARLRCSPMKGHSHVYWYRQLPEEGLKFMVYLQKENIIDESGMPKERFSAEFPKEGPSILRIQQVVRGDSAAYFCASSPLAGTANYGYTFGSGTRLTVV.

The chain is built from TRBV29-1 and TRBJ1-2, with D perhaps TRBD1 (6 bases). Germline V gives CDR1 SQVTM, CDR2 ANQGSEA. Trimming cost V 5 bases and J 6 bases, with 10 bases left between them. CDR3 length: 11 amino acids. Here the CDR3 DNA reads TGCAGCGTTCACGGACAGCATGGCTACACCTTC. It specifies CSVHGQHGYTF.

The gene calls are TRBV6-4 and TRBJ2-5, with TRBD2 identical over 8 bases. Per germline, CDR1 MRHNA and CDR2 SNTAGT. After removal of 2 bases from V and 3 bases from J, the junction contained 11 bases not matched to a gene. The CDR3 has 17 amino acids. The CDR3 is CASSDASGSLYEETQYF. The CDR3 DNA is TGTGCCAGCAGTGACGCCAGCGGGAGTCTTTATGAAGAGACCCAGTACTTC.

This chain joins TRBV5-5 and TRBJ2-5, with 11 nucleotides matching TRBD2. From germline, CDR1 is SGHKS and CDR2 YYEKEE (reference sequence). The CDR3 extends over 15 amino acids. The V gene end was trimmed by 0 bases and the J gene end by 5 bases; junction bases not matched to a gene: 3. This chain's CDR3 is CASSLVAGGLETQYF. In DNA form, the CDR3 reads TGTGCCAGCAGCTTGGTAGCGGGGGGGCTGGAGACCCAGTACTTC. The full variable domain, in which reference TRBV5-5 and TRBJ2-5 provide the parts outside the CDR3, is DAGVTQSPTHLIKTRGQQVTLRCSPISGHKSVSWYQQVLGQGPQFIFQYYEKEERGRGNFPDRFSARQFPNYSSELNVNALLLGDSALYLCASSLVAGGLETQYFGPGTRLLVL.

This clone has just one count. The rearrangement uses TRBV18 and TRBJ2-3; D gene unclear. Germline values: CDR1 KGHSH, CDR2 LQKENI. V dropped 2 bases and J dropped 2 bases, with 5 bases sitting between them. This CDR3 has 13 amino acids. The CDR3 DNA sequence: TGTGCCAGCTCACCAGGTTCCACAGATACGCAGTATTTT. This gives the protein CASSPGSTDTQYF.

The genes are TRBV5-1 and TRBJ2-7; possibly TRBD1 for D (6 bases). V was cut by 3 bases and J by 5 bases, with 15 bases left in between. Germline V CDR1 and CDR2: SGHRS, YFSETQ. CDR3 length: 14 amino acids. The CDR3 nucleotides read TGCGCCAGCAGCTCGGGACAACCACTGGACGAGCAGTACTTC. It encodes CASSSGQPLDEQYF.

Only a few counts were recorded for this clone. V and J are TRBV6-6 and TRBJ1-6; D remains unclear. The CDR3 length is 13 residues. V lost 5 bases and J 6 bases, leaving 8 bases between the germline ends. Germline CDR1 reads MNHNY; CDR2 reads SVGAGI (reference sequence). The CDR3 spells CASSAITNSPLHF. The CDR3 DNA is TGTGCCAGCAGTGCTATTACTAATTCACCCCTCCACTTT.

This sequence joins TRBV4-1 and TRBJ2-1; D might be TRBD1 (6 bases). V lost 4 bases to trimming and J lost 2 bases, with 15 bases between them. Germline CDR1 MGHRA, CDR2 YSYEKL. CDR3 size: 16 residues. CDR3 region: CASSPGATYAYNEQFF. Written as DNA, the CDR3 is TGCGCCAGCAGCCCAGGGGCGACTTATGCCTACAATGAGCAGTTCTTC.

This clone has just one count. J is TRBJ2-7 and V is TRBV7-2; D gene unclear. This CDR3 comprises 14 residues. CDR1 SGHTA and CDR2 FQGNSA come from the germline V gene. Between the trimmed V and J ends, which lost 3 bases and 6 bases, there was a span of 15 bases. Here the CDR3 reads CASSFRSLVGEQYF. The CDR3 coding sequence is TGTGCCAGCAGCTTTAGGTCGCTTGTAGGCGAGCAGTACTTC.

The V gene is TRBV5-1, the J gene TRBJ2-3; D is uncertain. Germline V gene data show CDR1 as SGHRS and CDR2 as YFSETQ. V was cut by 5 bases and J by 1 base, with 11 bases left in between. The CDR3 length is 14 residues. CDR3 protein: CASRQASGTDTQYF. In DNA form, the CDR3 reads TGCGCCAGCAGGCAGGCCTCTGGCACAGATACGCAGTATTTT.

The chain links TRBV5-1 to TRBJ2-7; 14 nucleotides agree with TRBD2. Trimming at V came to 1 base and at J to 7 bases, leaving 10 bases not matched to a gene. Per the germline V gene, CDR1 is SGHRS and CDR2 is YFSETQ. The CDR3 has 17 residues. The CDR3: CASSLSLRTSGGMEQYF. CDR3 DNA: TGCGCCAGCAGCTTGAGTTTAAGGACTAGCGGGGGGATGGAGCAGTACTTC.

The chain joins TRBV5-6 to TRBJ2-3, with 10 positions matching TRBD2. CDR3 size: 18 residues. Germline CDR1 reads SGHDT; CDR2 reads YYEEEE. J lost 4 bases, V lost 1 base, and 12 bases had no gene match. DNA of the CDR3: TGTGCCAGCAGCTTGTTGCTCAGCGGGAGGGCTTTAGCAGATACGCAGTATTTT. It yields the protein CASSLLLSGRALADTQYF.